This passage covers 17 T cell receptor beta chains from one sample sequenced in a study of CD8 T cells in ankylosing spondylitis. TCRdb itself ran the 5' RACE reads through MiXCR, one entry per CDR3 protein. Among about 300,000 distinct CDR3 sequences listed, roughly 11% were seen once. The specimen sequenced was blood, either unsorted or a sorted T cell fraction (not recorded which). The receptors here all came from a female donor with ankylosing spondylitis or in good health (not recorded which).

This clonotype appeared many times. The CDR3 spells CASSPPRAQGSYGYTF. The CDR3 bases are TGTGCCAGCTCACCACCGAGGGCACAGGGTAGCTATGGCTACACCTTC. The J gene is TRBJ1-2, the V gene TRBV18; tentative D call: TRBD1 (6 bases). V lost 0 bases and J 4 bases, leaving 15 bases between the germline ends. CDR1 is KGHSH, CDR2 LQKENI, per germline. This CDR3 region has 16 residues.

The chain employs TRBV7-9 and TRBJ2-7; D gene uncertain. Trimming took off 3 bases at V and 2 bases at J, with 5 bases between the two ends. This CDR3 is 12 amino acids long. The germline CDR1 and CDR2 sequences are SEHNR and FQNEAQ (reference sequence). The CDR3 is CASSLETYEQYF. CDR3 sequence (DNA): TGTGCCAGCAGCTTGGAGACCTACGAGCAGTACTTC.

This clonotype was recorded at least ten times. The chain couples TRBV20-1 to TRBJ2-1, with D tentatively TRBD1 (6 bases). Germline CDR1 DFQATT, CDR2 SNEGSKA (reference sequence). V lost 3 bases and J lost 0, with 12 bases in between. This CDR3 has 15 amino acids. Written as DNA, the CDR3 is TGCAGTGCTAGTGGGGGCCCCAGCTCCTACAATGAGCAGTTCTTC. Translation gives CSASGGPSSYNEQFF.

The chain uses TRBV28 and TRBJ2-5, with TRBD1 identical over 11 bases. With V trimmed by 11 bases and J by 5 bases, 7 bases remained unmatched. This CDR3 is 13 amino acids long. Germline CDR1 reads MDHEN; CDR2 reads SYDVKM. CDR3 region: CAGQGAHEETQYF. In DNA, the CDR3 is TGTGCCGGACAGGGGGCGCATGAGGAGACCCAGTACTTC.

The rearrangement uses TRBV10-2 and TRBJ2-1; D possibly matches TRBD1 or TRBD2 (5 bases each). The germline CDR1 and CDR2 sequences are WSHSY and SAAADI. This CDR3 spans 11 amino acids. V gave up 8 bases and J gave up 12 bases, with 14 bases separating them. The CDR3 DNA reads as TGCGCCAGCCAGGGACGGGGCCTGCAGTTCTTC. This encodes CASQGRGLQFF.

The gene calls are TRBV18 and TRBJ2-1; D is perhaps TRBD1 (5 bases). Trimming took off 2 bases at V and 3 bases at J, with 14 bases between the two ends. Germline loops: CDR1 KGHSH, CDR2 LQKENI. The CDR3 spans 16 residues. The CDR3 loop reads CASSPGSAGFYNEQFF. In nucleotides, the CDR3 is TGTGCCAGCTCACCAGGCTCGGCAGGGTTCTACAATGAGCAGTTCTTC. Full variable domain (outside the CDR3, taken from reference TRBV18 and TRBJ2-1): NAGVMQNPRHLVRRRGQEARLRCSPMKGHSHVYWYRQLPEEGLKFMVYLQKENIIDESGMPKERFSAEFPKEGPSILRIQQVVRGDSAAYFCASSPGSAGFYNEQFFGPGTRLTVL.

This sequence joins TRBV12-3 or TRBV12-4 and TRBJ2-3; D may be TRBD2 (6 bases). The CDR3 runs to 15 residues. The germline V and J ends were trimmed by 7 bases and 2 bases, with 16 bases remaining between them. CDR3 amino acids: CASIPPGTVTDTQYF. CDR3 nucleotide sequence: TGTGCCAGCATCCCCCCCGGGACTGTCACAGATACGCAGTATTTT.

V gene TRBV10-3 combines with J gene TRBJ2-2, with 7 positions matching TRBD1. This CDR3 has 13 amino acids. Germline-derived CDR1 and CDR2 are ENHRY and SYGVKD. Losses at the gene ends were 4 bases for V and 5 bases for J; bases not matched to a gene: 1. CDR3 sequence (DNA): TGTGCCATCAGTGGACAGGGAACCGGGGAGCTGTTTTTT. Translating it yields CAISGQGTGELFF.

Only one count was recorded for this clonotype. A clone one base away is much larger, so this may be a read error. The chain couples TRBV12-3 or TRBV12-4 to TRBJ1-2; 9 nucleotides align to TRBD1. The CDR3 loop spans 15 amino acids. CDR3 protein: CASSPGTGYLYGCTF. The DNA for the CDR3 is TGTGCCAGCAGTCCTGGGACAGGGTACTTGTATGGCTGCACCTTC.

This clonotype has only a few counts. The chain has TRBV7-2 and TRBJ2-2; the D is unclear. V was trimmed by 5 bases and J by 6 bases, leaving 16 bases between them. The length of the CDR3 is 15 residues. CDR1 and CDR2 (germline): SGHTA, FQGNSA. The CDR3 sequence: CASSPRLGHPGELFF. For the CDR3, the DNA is TGTGCCAGCAGCCCACGGTTGGGTCATCCCGGGGAGCTGTTTTTT. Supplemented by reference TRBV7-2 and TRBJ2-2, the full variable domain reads GAGVSQSPSNKVTEKGKDVELRCDPISGHTALYWYRQSLGQGLEFLIYFQGNSAPDKSGLPSDRFSAERTGGSVSTLTIQRTQQEDSAVYLCASSPRLGHPGELFFGEGSRLTVL.

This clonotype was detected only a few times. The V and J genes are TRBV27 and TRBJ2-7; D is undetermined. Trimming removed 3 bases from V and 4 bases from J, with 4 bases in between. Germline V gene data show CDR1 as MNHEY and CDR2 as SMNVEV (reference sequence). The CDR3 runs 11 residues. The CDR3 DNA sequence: TGTGCCAGCAGTTTTGCGTACGAGCAGTACTTC. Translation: CASSFAYEQYF.

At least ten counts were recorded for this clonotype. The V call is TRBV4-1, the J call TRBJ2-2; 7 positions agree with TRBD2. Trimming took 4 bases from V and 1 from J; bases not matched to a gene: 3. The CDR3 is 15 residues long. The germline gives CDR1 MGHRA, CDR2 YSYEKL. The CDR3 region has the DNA TGCGCCAGCAGCCCCCCGGGGGGGAACACCGGGGAGCTGTTTTTT. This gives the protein CASSPPGGNTGELFF.

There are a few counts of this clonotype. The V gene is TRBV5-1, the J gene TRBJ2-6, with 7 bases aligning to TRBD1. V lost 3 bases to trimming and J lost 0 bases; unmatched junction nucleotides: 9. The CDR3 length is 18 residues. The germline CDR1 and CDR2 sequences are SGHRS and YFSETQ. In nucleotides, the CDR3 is TGCGCCAGCAGCTCCCCCGGGACAGATCGCTCTGGGGCCAACGTCCTGACTTTC. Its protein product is CASSSPGTDRSGANVLTF.

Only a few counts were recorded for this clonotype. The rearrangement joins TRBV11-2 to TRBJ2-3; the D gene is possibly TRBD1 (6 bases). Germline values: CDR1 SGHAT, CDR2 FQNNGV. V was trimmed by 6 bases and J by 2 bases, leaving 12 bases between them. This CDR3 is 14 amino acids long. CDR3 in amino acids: CASSFRGFTDTQYF. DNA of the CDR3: TGTGCCAGCAGTTTTAGGGGGTTCACAGATACGCAGTATTTT.

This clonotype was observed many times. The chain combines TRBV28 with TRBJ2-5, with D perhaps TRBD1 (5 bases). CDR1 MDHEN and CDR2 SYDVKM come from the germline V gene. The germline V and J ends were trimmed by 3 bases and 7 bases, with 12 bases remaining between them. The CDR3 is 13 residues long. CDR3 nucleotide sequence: TGTGCCAGCAGTTTGGGCAGGGAAGGGACCCAGTACTTC. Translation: CASSLGREGTQYF.

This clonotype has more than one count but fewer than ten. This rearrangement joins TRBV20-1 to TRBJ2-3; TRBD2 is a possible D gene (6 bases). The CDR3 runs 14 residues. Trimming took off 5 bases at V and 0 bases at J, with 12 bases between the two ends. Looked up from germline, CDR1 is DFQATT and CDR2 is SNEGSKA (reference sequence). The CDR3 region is CSARRGRSTDTQYF. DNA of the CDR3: TGCAGTGCTCGACGGGGGAGAAGCACAGATACGCAGTATTTT.

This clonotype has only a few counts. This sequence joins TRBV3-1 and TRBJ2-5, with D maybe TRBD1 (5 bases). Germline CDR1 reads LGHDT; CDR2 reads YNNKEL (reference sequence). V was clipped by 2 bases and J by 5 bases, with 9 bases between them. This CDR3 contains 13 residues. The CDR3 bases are TGTGCCAGCAGCCAACAGGGTCGGGAGACCCAGTACTTC. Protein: CASSQQGRETQYF.